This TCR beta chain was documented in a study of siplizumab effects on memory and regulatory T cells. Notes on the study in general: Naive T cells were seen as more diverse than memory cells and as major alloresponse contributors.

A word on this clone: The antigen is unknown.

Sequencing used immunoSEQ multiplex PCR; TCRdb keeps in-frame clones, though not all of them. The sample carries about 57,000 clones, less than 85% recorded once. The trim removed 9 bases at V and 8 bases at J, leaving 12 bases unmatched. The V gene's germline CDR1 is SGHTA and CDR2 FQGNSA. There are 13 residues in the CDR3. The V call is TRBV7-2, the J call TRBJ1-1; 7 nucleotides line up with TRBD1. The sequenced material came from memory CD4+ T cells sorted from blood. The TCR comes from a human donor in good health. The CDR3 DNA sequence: TGTGCCAGTCGGGTGAACAGGGGATTGGAAGCTTTCTTT. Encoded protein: CASRVNRGLEAFF.